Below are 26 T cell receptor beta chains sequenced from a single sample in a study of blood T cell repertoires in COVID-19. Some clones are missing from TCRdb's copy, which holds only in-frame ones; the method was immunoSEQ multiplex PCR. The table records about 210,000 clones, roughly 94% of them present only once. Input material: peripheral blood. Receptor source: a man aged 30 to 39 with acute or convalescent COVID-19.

CDR3 in amino acids: CASSYFRDTQYF. In nucleotides, the CDR3 is TGTGCCAGCAGTTATTTTCGGGATACGCAGTATTTT. V usage is TRBV6-5 and J usage is TRBJ2-3; D is uncertain. Deletions cut 3 bases from V and 6 bases from J, with 7 bases between. The CDR3 totals 12 residues. The V gene's germline CDR1 is MNHEY and CDR2 SVGAGI.

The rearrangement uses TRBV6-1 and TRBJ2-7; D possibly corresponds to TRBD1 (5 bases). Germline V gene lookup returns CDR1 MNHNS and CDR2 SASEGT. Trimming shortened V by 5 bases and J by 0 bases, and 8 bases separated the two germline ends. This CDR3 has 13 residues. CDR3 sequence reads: CASSSRASYEQYF. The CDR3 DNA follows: TGTGCCAGCAGTTCCAGGGCCTCCTACGAGCAGTACTTC.

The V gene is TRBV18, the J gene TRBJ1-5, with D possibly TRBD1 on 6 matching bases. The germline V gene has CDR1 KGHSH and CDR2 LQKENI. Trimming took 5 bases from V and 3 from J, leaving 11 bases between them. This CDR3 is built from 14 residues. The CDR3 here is CASSETGFNQPQHF. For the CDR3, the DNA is TGTGCCAGCTCAGAAACAGGGTTCAATCAGCCCCAGCATTTT.

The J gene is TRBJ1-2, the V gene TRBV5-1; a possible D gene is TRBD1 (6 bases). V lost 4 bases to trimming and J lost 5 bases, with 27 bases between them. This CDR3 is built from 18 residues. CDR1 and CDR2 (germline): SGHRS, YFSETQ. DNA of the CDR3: TGCGCCAGCAGCCCCGACGGCGGACCACATAGGACAGTATATGGCTACACCTTC. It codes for CASSPDGGPHRTVYGYTF.

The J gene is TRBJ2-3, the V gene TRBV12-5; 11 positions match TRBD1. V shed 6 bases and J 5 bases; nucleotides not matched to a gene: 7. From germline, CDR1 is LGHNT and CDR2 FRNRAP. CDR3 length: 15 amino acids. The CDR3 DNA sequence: TGTGCTAGTGGCCCCCCGGGACAGGGGGTAGATACGCAGTATTTT. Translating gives CASGPPGQGVDTQYF.

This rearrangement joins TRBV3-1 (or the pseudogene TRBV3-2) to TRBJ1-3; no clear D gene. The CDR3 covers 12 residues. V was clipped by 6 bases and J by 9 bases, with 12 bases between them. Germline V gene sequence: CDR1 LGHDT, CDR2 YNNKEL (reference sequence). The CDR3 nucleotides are TGTGCCAGCAGTCACGGGAGCTCCACCATATATTTT. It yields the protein CASSHGSSTIYF.

The CDR3 loop reads CASSSDRTPRGYEQYF. The DNA of the CDR3 is TGTGCCAGCAGTTCCGACAGGACCCCACGAGGCTACGAGCAGTACTTC. The chain joins TRBV27 to TRBJ2-7, with TRBD1 as a possible D gene (6 bases). V was cut by 4 bases and J by 3 bases, with 19 bases left in between. The V gene's germline CDR1 is MNHEY and CDR2 SMNVEV (reference sequence). This CDR3 has 16 residues.

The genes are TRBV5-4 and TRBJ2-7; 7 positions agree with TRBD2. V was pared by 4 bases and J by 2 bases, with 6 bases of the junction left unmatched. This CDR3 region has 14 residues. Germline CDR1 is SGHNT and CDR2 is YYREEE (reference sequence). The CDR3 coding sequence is TGTGCCAGCAGCGCCACTAGCGTCACCTACGAGCAGTACTTC. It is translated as CASSATSVTYEQYF.

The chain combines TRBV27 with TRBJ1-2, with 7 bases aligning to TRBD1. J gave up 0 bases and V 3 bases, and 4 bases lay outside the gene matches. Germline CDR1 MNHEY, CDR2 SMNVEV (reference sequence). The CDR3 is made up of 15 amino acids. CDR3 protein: CASSLGQGANYGYTF. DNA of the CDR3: TGTGCCAGCAGTTTGGGTCAGGGGGCTAACTATGGCTACACCTTC.

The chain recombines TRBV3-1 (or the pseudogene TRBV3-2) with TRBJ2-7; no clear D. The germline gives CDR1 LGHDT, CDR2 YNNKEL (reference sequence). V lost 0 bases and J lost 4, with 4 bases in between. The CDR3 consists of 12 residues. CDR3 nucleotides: TGTGCCAGCAGCCAAGATCTATACGAGCAGTACTTC. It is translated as CASSQDLYEQYF.

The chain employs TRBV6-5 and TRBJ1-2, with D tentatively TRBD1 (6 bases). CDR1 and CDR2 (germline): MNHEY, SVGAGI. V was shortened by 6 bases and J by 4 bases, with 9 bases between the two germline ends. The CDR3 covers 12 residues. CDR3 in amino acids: CASRDSPYGYTF. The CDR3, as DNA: TGTGCCAGCAGGGACAGCCCCTATGGCTACACCTTC.

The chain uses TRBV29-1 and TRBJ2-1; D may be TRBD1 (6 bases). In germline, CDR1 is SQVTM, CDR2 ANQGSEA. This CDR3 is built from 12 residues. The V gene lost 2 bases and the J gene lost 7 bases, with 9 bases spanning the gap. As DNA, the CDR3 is TGCAGCGTTGAAACAGGGATGAATGAGCAGTTCTTC. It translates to CSVETGMNEQFF.

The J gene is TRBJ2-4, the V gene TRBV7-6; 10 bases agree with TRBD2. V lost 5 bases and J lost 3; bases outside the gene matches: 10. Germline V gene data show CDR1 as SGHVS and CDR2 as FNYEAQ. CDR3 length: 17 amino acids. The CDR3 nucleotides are TGTGCCAGCAGCCCAGCCCTAAGCGGGAGGGACAAAAACATTCAGTACTTC. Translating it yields CASSPALSGRDKNIQYF.

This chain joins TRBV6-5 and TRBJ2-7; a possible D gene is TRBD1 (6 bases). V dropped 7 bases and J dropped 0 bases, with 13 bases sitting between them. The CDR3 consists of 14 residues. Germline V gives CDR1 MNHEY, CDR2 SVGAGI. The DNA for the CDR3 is TGTGCCAGCAAAAAGGACAGCAGCTCCTACGAGCAGTACTTC. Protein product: CASKKDSSSYEQYF.

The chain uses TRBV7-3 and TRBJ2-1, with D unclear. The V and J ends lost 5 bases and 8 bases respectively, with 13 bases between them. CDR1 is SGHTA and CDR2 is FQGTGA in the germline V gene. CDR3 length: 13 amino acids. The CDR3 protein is CASSLSRGDEQFF. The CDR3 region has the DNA TGTGCCAGCAGCCTTTCGCGAGGTGATGAGCAGTTCTTC.

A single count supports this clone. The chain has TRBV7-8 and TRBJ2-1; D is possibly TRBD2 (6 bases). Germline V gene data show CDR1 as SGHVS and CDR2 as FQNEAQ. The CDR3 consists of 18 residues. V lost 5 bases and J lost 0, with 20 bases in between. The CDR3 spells CASSKRGTTVGSYNEQFF. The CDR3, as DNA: TGTGCCAGCAGCAAACGGGGGACCACAGTAGGCTCCTACAATGAGCAGTTCTTC.

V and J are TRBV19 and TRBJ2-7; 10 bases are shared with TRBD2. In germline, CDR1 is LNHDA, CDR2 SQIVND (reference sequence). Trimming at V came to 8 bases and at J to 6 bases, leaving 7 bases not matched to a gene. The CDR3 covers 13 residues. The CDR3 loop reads CASGLAGAVEQYF. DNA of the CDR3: TGTGCCAGTGGGCTAGCGGGGGCGGTCGAGCAGTACTTC.

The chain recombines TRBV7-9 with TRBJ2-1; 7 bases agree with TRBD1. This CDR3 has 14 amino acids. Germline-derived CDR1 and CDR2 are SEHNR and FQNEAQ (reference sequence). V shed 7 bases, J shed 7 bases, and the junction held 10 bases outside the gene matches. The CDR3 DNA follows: TGTGCCAGCAAGTCCGGGACAGTGCTAAATGAGCAGTTCTTC. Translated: CASKSGTVLNEQFF.

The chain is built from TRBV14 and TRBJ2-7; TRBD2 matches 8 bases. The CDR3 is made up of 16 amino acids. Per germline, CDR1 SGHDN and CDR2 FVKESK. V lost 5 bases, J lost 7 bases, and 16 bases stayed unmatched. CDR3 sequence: CASSLIAGPSVLEQYF. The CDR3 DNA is TGTGCCAGCAGCTTAATAGCGGGGCCCTCCGTTCTGGAGCAGTACTTC.

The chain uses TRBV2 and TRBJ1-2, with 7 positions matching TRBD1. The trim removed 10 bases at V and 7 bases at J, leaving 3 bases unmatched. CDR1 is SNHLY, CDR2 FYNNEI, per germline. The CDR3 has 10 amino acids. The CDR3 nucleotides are TGTGCCACCCGACAGGGTGGCTACACCTTC. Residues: CATRQGGYTF.

The CDR3 DNA reads as TGCGCCAGCAGCTTTGGGACTAGCGGCACAGATACGCAGTATTTT. Translating gives CASSFGTSGTDTQYF. This chain uses TRBV5-1 with TRBJ2-3, with 10 bases matching TRBD2. Germline V gene data show CDR1 as SGHRS and CDR2 as YFSETQ. The V gene end was trimmed by 2 bases and the J gene end by 1 base; junction bases not matched to a gene: 1. There are 15 residues in the CDR3.

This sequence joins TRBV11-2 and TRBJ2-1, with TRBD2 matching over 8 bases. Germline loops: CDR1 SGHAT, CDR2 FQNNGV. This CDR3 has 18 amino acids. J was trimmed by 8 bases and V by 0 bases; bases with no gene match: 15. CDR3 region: CASSLDLGKAGDSHEQFF. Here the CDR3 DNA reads TGTGCCAGCAGCTTAGATCTGGGAAAAGCGGGAGATTCGCATGAGCAGTTCTTC. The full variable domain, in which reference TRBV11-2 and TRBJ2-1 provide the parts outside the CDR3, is EAGVAQSPRYKIIEKRQSVAFWCNPISGHATLYWYQQILGQGPKLLIQFQNNGVVDDSQLPKDRFSAERLKGVDSTLKIQPAKLEDSAVYLCASSLDLGKAGDSHEQFFGPGTRLTVL.

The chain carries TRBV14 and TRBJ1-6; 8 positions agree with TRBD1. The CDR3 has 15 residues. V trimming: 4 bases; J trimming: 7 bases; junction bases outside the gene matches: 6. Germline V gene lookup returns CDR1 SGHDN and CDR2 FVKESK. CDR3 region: CASSRTTGGNSPLHF. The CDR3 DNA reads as TGTGCCAGCAGCCGGACTACAGGGGGAAATTCACCCCTCCACTTT.

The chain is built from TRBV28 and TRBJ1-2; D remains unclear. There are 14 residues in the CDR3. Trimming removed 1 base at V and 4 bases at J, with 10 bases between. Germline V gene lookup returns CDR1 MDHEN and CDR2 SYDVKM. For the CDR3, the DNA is TGTGCCAGCAGTTTATCGGACTCCCTCTATGGCTACACCTTC. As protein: CASSLSDSLYGYTF.

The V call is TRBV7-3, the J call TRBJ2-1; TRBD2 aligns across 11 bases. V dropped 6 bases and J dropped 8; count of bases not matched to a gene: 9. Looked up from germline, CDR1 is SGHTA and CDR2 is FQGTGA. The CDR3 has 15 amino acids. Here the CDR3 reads CASRISGGAVHEQFF. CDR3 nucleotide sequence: TGTGCCAGCAGAATTAGCGGGGGGGCCGTACATGAGCAGTTCTTC.

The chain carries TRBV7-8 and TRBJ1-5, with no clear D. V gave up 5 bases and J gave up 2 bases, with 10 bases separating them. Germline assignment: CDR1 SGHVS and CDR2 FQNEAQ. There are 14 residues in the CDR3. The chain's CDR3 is CASSREGGNQPQHF. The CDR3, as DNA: TGTGCCAGCAGCCGGGAGGGTGGCAATCAGCCCCAGCATTTT.